These 14 T cell receptor beta chains share one sample of origin, sequenced in a study of early T cells in non-severe SARS-CoV-2 infection. TCRdb recomputed calls from the 5' RACE reads with MiXCR, one row per CDR3 protein. The profile shows approximately 50,000 distinct CDR3 sequences, around 13% of them singletons. The sequenced sample was whole blood. These TCRs come from an adult who was a healthcare worker with PCR-confirmed SARS-CoV-2 infection or an uninfected control (not recorded which).

Worth noting for this clonotype: The junction differs from germline at one of its ends, possibly a read error. The J gene is TRBJ1-3, the V gene TRBV12-3 or TRBV12-4, with D unresolved. This CDR3 is built from 14 residues. CDR3 coding DNA: TGTGCCAGCAGTTTTACAAGCTCTGAAAACACCATATATTTT. Translating it yields CASSFTSSENTIYF.

J is TRBJ1-1 and V is TRBV2, with D possibly being TRBD1 (5 bases). The germline V and J ends were trimmed by 2 bases and 11 bases, with 18 bases remaining between them. The germline V gene encodes CDR1 SNHLY and CDR2 FYNNEI. The CDR3 runs 14 residues. CDR3 coding DNA: TGTGCCAGCAGTGAACAGGGCCCCTCTGGTTTGGCTTTCTTT. Its translation is CASSEQGPSGLAFF.

This clonotype was observed a few times. The CDR3 region is CASSQVGSYNEQFF. Here the CDR3 DNA reads TGCGCCAGCAGCCAAGTCGGCTCCTACAATGAGCAGTTCTTC. The chain carries TRBV4-3 and TRBJ2-1; D is uncertain. The V end was cut by 1 base, the J end by 0 bases, with 4 bases between. The CDR3 contains 14 residues. Germline lookup yields CDR1 LGHNA and CDR2 YSLEER.

This clonotype was observed many times. CDR3 coding DNA: TGTGCCAGCAGCCCCCAGCGGGGATACACCGGGGAGCTGTTTTTT. Its protein is CASSPQRGYTGELFF. The rearrangement links TRBV7-3 to TRBJ2-2; 7 bases fit TRBD2. Germline CDR1 reads SGHTA; CDR2 reads FQGTGA. J lost 3 bases, V lost 5 bases, and 6 bases had no gene match. The CDR3 runs 15 residues.

In this sample, this clonotype turned up many times. This chain links TRBV30 with TRBJ2-3, with D perhaps assigned TRBD1 or TRBD2 (6 bases each). Germline values: CDR1 GTSNPN, CDR2 SVGIG (reference sequence). The CDR3 runs 14 residues. V was shortened by 5 bases and J by 0 bases, with 12 bases between the two germline ends. CDR3 nucleotides: TGTGCCTGGGACGCGGGACAAAGCACAGATACGCAGTATTTT. It codes for CAWDAGQSTDTQYF.

V is TRBV10-2 and J is TRBJ2-3; a weak D match, TRBD1 (5 bases). The germline V gene has CDR1 WSHSY and CDR2 SAAADI. There are 14 residues in the CDR3. V lost 7 bases and J lost 5, with 16 bases in between. The CDR3 sequence: CASTGALAIDTQYF. CDR3 bases: TGCGCCAGCACTGGGGCGTTGGCAATAGATACGCAGTATTTT.

The chain is built from TRBV5-1 and TRBJ2-7; D might be TRBD2 (6 bases). The CDR3 contains 15 residues. Germline V gene lookup returns CDR1 SGHRS and CDR2 YFSETQ. Trimming cost V 3 bases and J 0 bases, with 13 bases left between them. CDR3 residues: CASSSGDGSSYEQYF. CDR3 sequence (DNA): TGCGCCAGCAGCTCCGGGGACGGGAGCTCCTACGAGCAGTACTTC.

This clonotype came up a few times. The chain is built from TRBV20-1 and TRBJ2-3; 7 bases map to TRBD1. The CDR3 extends over 14 amino acids. CDR1 and CDR2 (germline): DFQATT, SNEGSKA (reference sequence). The V gene end was trimmed by 6 bases and the J gene end by 2 bases; junction bases not matched to a gene: 8. The CDR3 nucleotides read TGCAGTGCGACGAGGGACAGCTTCACAGATACGCAGTATTTT. Protein sequence: CSATRDSFTDTQYF.

At least ten counts were recorded for this clonotype. The chain uses TRBV7-6 and TRBJ2-5, with TRBD2 matching over 14 bases. The CDR3 totals 15 residues. V was clipped by 5 bases and J by 5 bases; unmatched bases: 4. Per the germline V gene, CDR1 is SGHVS and CDR2 is FNYEAQ. The CDR3 DNA reads TGTGCCAGCAGCCGCGGGACTAGCGGGGGTGAGACCCAGTACTTC. Residues: CASSRGTSGGETQYF.

The V call is TRBV4-3, the J call TRBJ1-2; no firm D call. With 0 bases removed from V and 4 bases from J, the gap between germline ends came to 6 bases. The CDR3 is 13 residues long. Germline CDR1 is LGHNA and CDR2 is YSLEER. The CDR3 region is CASSQDYRYGYTF. The DNA of the CDR3 is TGCGCCAGCAGCCAAGATTACCGCTATGGCTACACCTTC.

In nucleotides, the CDR3 is TGTGCCAGTAGTATATCGCCCGGGACACAGAATTCACCCCTCCACTTT. It codes for CASSISPGTQNSPLHF. The chain recombines TRBV19 with TRBJ1-6; D is perhaps TRBD1 (6 bases). CDR3 size: 16 residues. V was pared by 2 bases and J by 7 bases, with 15 bases between. From germline, CDR1 is LNHDA and CDR2 SQIVND (reference sequence).

This clonotype appeared a few times. V is TRBV20-1 and J is TRBJ2-7, with TRBD1 as a possible D gene (6 bases). V lost 1 base and J lost 3, with 10 bases in between. CDR3 size: 13 residues. The germline gives CDR1 DFQATT, CDR2 SNEGSKA (reference sequence). CDR3 in amino acids: CSARAGASYEQYF. The CDR3 nucleotides are TGCAGTGCTAGAGCAGGGGCGAGCTACGAGCAGTACTTC.

The gene calls are TRBV7-9 and TRBJ2-7, with no clear D. Trimming pared 5 bases from V and 4 bases from J, leaving 9 bases between. The CDR3 totals 12 residues. Looked up from germline, CDR1 is SEHNR and CDR2 is FQNEAQ (reference sequence). The CDR3 loop is CASSPVSYEQYF. CDR3 DNA: TGTGCCAGCAGCCCTGTCAGTTACGAGCAGTACTTC. Drawing the rest from reference TRBV7-9 and TRBJ2-7, the complete variable domain is DTGVSQNPRHKITKRGQNVTFRCDPISEHNRLYWYRQTLGQGPEFLTYFQNEAQLEKSRLLSDRFSAERPKGSFSTLEIQRTEQGDSAMYLCASSPVSYEQYFGPGTRLTVT.

This chain connects TRBV20-1 to TRBJ2-1; possible D gene TRBD2, 5 bases. Looked up from germline, CDR1 is DFQATT and CDR2 is SNEGSKA (reference sequence). The CDR3 is 14 residues long. V was shortened by 6 bases and J by 1 base, with 13 bases between the two germline ends. Here the CDR3 reads CSAVLTGSYNEQFF. The CDR3 region has the DNA TGCAGTGCGGTTTTGACGGGGTCCTACAATGAGCAGTTCTTC.